One sample yielded the 30 T cell receptor beta chains listed below, sequenced in a study of CD8 T cells in ankylosing spondylitis. TCRdb re-derived calls from the 5' RACE reads in MiXCR, one entry per CDR3 protein. Of around 5,700 distinct CDR3 sequences listed, about 2.1% were seen once; the top ten hold approximately 55%. The sample consisted of blood, either unsorted or a sorted T cell fraction (not recorded which). These receptors were taken from a male donor with ankylosing spondylitis or in good health (not recorded which).

This clonotype came up many times. The chain joins TRBV9 to TRBJ2-1, with a tentative D call TRBD1 (5 bases). The CDR3 runs to 16 residues. The V gene lost 2 bases and the J gene lost 5 bases, with 17 bases spanning the gap. Germline-derived CDR1 and CDR2 are SGDLS and YYNGEE. The CDR3 loop reads CASSVPPDSSNNEQFF. As DNA, the CDR3 is TGTGCCAGCAGCGTTCCCCCAGACAGTTCCAACAATGAGCAGTTCTTC. Full variable domain (missing parts from reference TRBV9 and TRBJ2-1): DSGVTQTPKHLITATGQRVTLRCSPRSGDLSVYWYQQSLDQGLQFLIQYYNGEERAKGNILERFSAQQFPDLHSELNLSSLELGDSALYFCASSVPPDSSNNEQFFGPGTRLTVL.

Only a few counts were recorded for this clonotype. The chain carries TRBV7-7 and TRBJ2-7, with 15 positions matching TRBD2. Germline V gene data show CDR1 as SSHAT and CDR2 as FNYEAQ (reference sequence). The CDR3 loop spans 16 amino acids. The V segment lost 3 bases and the J segment 2 bases; nucleotides outside the gene matches: 2. The CDR3: CASSLGTSGRTYEQYF. In DNA, the CDR3 is TGTGCCAGCAGCTTGGGGACTAGCGGGAGGACCTACGAGCAGTACTTC.

At least ten counts were recorded for this clonotype. This chain connects TRBV9 to TRBJ2-5; the match to TRBD2 covers 10 bases. The V and J ends lost 0 bases and 5 bases, in that order; junction bases with no gene match: 7. Germline CDR1 is SGDLS and CDR2 is YYNGEE. The length of the CDR3 is 16 residues. The DNA of the CDR3 is TGTGCCAGCAGCGTAGAGGGACTAGCGCGGTCGGAGACCCAGTACTTC. Amino acids: CASSVEGLARSETQYF. The whole variable domain, filled in from reference TRBV9 and TRBJ2-5, reads DSGVTQTPKHLITATGQRVTLRCSPRSGDLSVYWYQQSLDQGLQFLIQYYNGEERAKGNILERFSAQQFPDLHSELNLSSLELGDSALYFCASSVEGLARSETQYFGPGTRLLVL.

This clonotype was recorded at least ten times. The rearrangement uses TRBV9 and TRBJ2-3, with TRBD2 identical over 7 bases. Per the germline V gene, CDR1 is SGDLS and CDR2 is YYNGEE. This CDR3 has 14 amino acids. Trimming cost V 2 bases and J 4 bases; bases outside gene matches: 4. The CDR3 reads CASSVTSVADTQYF. The CDR3 bases are TGTGCCAGCAGCGTTACTAGCGTGGCAGATACGCAGTATTTT.

This clonotype was observed at least ten times. The chain combines TRBV9 with TRBJ2-3; 14 bases align to TRBD2. CDR1 SGDLS and CDR2 YYNGEE come from the germline V gene. The V gene end was trimmed by 3 bases and the J gene end by 6 bases; junction bases not matched to a gene: 3. CDR3 length equals 15 residues. The CDR3 nucleotides are TGTGCCAGCAGCGAGGGGACTAGCGGGAGTGATACGCAGTATTTT. Translated, it gives CASSEGTSGSDTQYF.

At least ten counts were recorded for this clonotype. This sequence joins TRBV9 and TRBJ2-3, with D perhaps TRBD1 (6 bases). Germline loops: CDR1 SGDLS, CDR2 YYNGEE. There are 15 residues in the CDR3. The V and J ends lost 0 bases and 1 base respectively, with 9 bases between them. The CDR3: CASSVVAGGTDTQYF. The CDR3 DNA reads as TGTGCCAGCAGCGTAGTGGCAGGGGGCACAGATACGCAGTATTTT.

This clonotype was picked up many times. J is TRBJ2-7 and V is TRBV9; D is unclear. CDR3 length: 15 residues. With 4 bases removed from V and 0 bases from J, the gap between germline ends came to 14 bases. From germline, CDR1 is SGDLS and CDR2 YYNGEE. The CDR3 region is CASSPQPTLSYEQYF. Here the CDR3 DNA reads TGTGCCAGCAGCCCTCAACCGACCCTCTCCTACGAGCAGTACTTC.

The table lists this clonotype with many counts. V and J are TRBV9 and TRBJ1-1, with a tentative D call TRBD1 (5 bases). The V end was cut by 0 bases, the J end by 4 bases, with 13 bases between. This CDR3 has 15 amino acids. Germline CDR1 SGDLS, CDR2 YYNGEE. The CDR3 here is CASSVGRRGGTEAFF. The DNA of the CDR3 is TGTGCCAGCAGCGTAGGTAGGCGGGGGGGCACTGAAGCTTTCTTT.

This clonotype was found many times. CDR3 region: CASSVGDRLGAYEQYF. The CDR3 region has the DNA TGTGCCAGCAGCGTTGGGGACCGGCTAGGGGCCTACGAGCAGTACTTC. The V and J genes are TRBV9 and TRBJ2-7, with D possibly being TRBD1 or TRBD2 (5 bases each). Germline V lookup: CDR1 SGDLS, CDR2 YYNGEE. This CDR3 comprises 16 residues. V was pared by 2 bases and J by 2 bases, with 17 bases between.

This clonotype is deemed medium-sized (0.01 to 0.1%). This chain joins TRBV9 and TRBJ2-3; 7 bases align to TRBD2. The CDR3 is 16 amino acids. The V segment lost 0 bases and the J segment 4 bases; nucleotides outside the gene matches: 8. Germline V gene lookup returns CDR1 SGDLS and CDR2 YYNGEE. CDR3 bases: TGTGCCAGCAGCGTAGCGTCGGGAGGAATGGCAGATACGCAGTATTTT. Residues: CASSVASGGMADTQYF.

By share, this clonotype ranks as medium-sized. The chain uses TRBV9 and TRBJ2-5, with D possibly being TRBD2 (6 bases). Trimming cost V 3 bases and J 5 bases, with 17 bases left between them. CDR1 and CDR2 (germline): SGDLS, YYNGEE. The length of the CDR3 is 15 residues. The CDR3 DNA is TGTGCCAGCAGCGGCGACTCGGGAGAGGAGGAGACCCAGTACTTC. This gives the protein CASSGDSGEEETQYF.

The sample holds many counts of this clonotype. The chain has TRBV9 and TRBJ2-1, with 15 bases matching TRBD2. V shed 3 bases and J 10 bases; nucleotides not matched to a gene: 5. CDR1 and CDR2 (germline): SGDLS, YYNGEE. The CDR3 totals 15 residues. The CDR3 DNA sequence: TGTGCCAGCAGCGACGGACTAGCGGGAGGGGTGGAGCAGTTCTTC. Protein product: CASSDGLAGGVEQFF.

This clonotype was seen many times. J is TRBJ2-7 and V is TRBV9, with TRBD2 matching 13 bases. The germline gives CDR1 SGDLS, CDR2 YYNGEE. CDR3 length: 15 amino acids. V shed 3 bases, J shed 2 bases, and the junction held 2 bases outside the gene matches. The CDR3 coding sequence is TGTGCCAGCAGCGGACTAGCGGGAGGTACCTACGAGCAGTACTTC. This encodes CASSGLAGGTYEQYF.

This clonotype has at least ten counts. The chain combines TRBV9 with TRBJ2-2; D is unresolved. Germline values: CDR1 SGDLS, CDR2 YYNGEE. There are 13 residues in the CDR3. V lost 3 bases and J lost 7, with 10 bases in between. In DNA, the CDR3 is TGTGCCAGCAGCGCCCCTCGCGGCGGGGAGCTGTTTTTT. Its translation: CASSAPRGGELFF.

At least ten counts were recorded for this clonotype. CDR3 coding DNA: TGTGCCAGCAGCCAGCCGGAGAACTTGGCGGGCGGGGAGCTGTTTTTT. Translation: CASSQPENLAGGELFF. The J gene is TRBJ2-2, the V gene TRBV9; perhaps TRBD2 as D (5 bases). V was clipped by 4 bases and J by 7 bases, with 20 bases between them. This CDR3 has 16 residues. Germline loops: CDR1 SGDLS, CDR2 YYNGEE.

Comments on this clonotype: At one boundary the junction diverges from the germline segment, which might be a read error. The rearrangement links TRBV2 to TRBJ2-3, with TRBD2 matching over 8 bases. The V gene's germline CDR1 is SNHLY and CDR2 FYNNEI. This CDR3 comprises 18 residues. CDR3 sequence (DNA): TGTGCCAGCAGTAAAGCCCTCCGAGCGGGGGAGGCCACAGATACGCAGTATTTT. Protein: CASSKALRAGEATDTQYF. The entire variable domain, with the rest obtained from reference TRBV2 and TRBJ2-3, is as follows: EPEVTQTPSHQVTQMGQEVILRCVPISNHLYFYWYRQILGQKVEFLVSFYNNEISEKSEIFDDQFSVERPDGSNFTLKIRSTKLEDSAMYFCASSKALRAGEATDTQYFGPGTRLTVL.

This clonotype came up many times. This rearrangement joins TRBV9 to TRBJ1-6; 12 nucleotides line up with TRBD1. The V and J ends lost 0 bases and 7 bases, in that order; junction bases with no gene match: 8. This CDR3 contains 18 residues. Germline lookup yields CDR1 SGDLS and CDR2 YYNGEE. CDR3 sequence (DNA): TGTGCCAGCAGCGTAGGTCTCGGGACAGGGGGCCTGAATTCACCCCTCCACTTT. It yields the protein CASSVGLGTGGLNSPLHF.

This clonotype was seen ten or more times. V is TRBV9 and J is TRBJ2-7; 14 bases are shared with TRBD2. Looked up from germline, CDR1 is SGDLS and CDR2 is YYNGEE. V trimming: 3 bases; J trimming: 7 bases; junction bases outside the gene matches: 15. This CDR3 has 18 amino acids. The CDR3 coding sequence is TGTGCCAGCAGCGCCTACCTACGACCGGGACTAGCGGGAGAGGAGCAGTACTTC. This translates into CASSAYLRPGLAGEEQYF. Filled out from reference TRBV9 and TRBJ2-7, the complete variable domain reads DSGVTQTPKHLITATGQRVTLRCSPRSGDLSVYWYQQSLDQGLQFLIQYYNGEERAKGNILERFSAQQFPDLHSELNLSSLELGDSALYFCASSAYLRPGLAGEEQYFGPGTRLTVT.

This clonotype was recorded many times. This chain uses TRBV9 with TRBJ1-1; no clear D. The germline V and J ends were trimmed by 4 bases and 4 bases, with 14 bases remaining between them. Looked up from germline, CDR1 is SGDLS and CDR2 is YYNGEE. The CDR3 has 14 amino acids. CDR3 protein: CASSKSWGPTEAFF. As DNA, the CDR3 is TGTGCCAGCAGCAAAAGTTGGGGTCCCACTGAAGCTTTCTTT.

This clonotype occurred many times. The chain recombines TRBV9 with TRBJ2-7, with a tentative D call TRBD1 (5 bases). The CDR3 runs 14 residues. The V end was cut by 3 bases, the J end by 2 bases, with 12 bases between. CDR1 is SGDLS, CDR2 YYNGEE, per germline. The chain's CDR3 is CASSAQDTAYEQYF. The CDR3 DNA sequence: TGTGCCAGCAGCGCCCAGGACACAGCCTACGAGCAGTACTTC.

This clonotype came up many times. The J gene is TRBJ2-3, the V gene TRBV9; the D gene is possibly TRBD1 (7 bases). Trimming left V 1 base short and J 3 bases short, with 15 bases between. The CDR3 spans 16 residues. CDR1 SGDLS and CDR2 YYNGEE come from the germline V gene. The CDR3 sequence is CASSVIQGGPTDTQYF. The CDR3, as DNA: TGTGCCAGCAGCGTAATTCAGGGGGGTCCGACAGATACGCAGTATTTT.

In its sample, this clonotype was seen many times. This chain links TRBV9 with TRBJ2-1; D gene uncertain. Germline values: CDR1 SGDLS, CDR2 YYNGEE. The CDR3 is 15 amino acids. V was pared by 2 bases and J by 0 bases, with 9 bases between. The CDR3 loop is CASSVRVVSYNEQFF. The CDR3 region has the DNA TGTGCCAGCAGCGTTCGTGTCGTCTCCTACAATGAGCAGTTCTTC.

This clonotype appeared many times. The V call is TRBV9, the J call TRBJ2-1, with 9 bases that match TRBD2. V lost 1 base and J lost 1; bases outside the gene matches: 6. The germline V gene has CDR1 SGDLS and CDR2 YYNGEE. CDR3 size: 17 residues. CDR3 coding DNA: TGTGCCAGCAGCGTAATAGCGGGAGATAGGTCCTACAATGAGCAGTTCTTC. It yields the protein CASSVIAGDRSYNEQFF.

The table lists this clonotype with many counts. A read error may account for a junction end that differs from germline. The chain has TRBV9 and TRBJ2-7; 11 bases line up with TRBD2. This CDR3 region has 12 residues. Germline CDR1 is SGDLS and CDR2 is YYNGEE. The CDR3 DNA follows: TGTGCCAGCAGCGTAGAGGGGGGACTAGCGGAATTC. The encoded protein is CASSVEGGLAEF. The full variable domain, with the rest looked up from reference TRBV9 and TRBJ2-7, is DSGVTQTPKHLITATGQRVTLRCSPRSGDLSVYWYQQSLDQGLQFLIQYYNGEERAKGNILERFSAQQFPDLHSELNLSSLELGDSALYFCASSVEGGLAEFGPGTRLTVT.

There are many counts of this clonotype. The CDR3 DNA is TGTGCCAGCAGCGTAGATGGGGAGGGCTACGAGCAGTACTTC. Its translation: CASSVDGEGYEQYF. The chain links TRBV9 to TRBJ2-7; 7 bases match TRBD2. The CDR3 runs to 14 residues. Trimming took 0 bases from V and 3 from J; bases not matched to a gene: 3. CDR1 and CDR2 (germline): SGDLS, YYNGEE.

This clonotype came up many times. The gene calls are TRBV9 and TRBJ2-3; 9 nucleotides agree with TRBD2. With 2 bases clipped from V and 2 bases from J, the junction kept 3 bases outside the gene matches. CDR1 and CDR2 (germline): SGDLS, YYNGEE. The CDR3 spans 15 residues. In DNA form, the CDR3 reads TGTGCCAGCAGCGTCAGGACTAGCGACACAGATACGCAGTATTTT. Translated, it gives CASSVRTSDTDTQYF.

This clonotype was seen ten or more times. This rearrangement joins TRBV9 to TRBJ1-6; D is uncertain. The CDR3 is 14 amino acids. The germline CDR1 and CDR2 sequences are SGDLS and YYNGEE. The ends were cut back, 2 bases at V and 4 bases at J, with 7 bases in the middle. This CDR3 reads CASSVRRYNSPLHF. In nucleotides, the CDR3 is TGTGCCAGCAGCGTCCGGAGGTATAATTCACCCCTCCACTTT.

The chain is built from TRBV9 and TRBJ2-1; 7 bases fit TRBD2. V lost 3 bases, J lost 5 bases, and 11 bases stayed unmatched. This CDR3 is 16 amino acids long. CDR1 SGDLS and CDR2 YYNGEE come from the germline V gene. The CDR3 loop is CASSGRITGTNNEQFF. For the CDR3, the DNA is TGTGCCAGCAGCGGGCGGATTACCGGGACTAACAATGAGCAGTTCTTC.

This clonotype was observed at least ten times. The CDR3 nucleotides read TGTGCCAGCAGCGTAGACGGGACAGATCTCTATGGCTACACCTTC. Translation gives CASSVDGTDLYGYTF. The chain combines TRBV9 with TRBJ1-2; 7 nucleotides agree with TRBD1. The CDR3 has 15 amino acids. Germline V gene lookup returns CDR1 SGDLS and CDR2 YYNGEE. V lost 0 bases and J lost 4; bases outside the gene matches: 6. The variable domain in full, completed from reference TRBV9 and TRBJ1-2, reads DSGVTQTPKHLITATGQRVTLRCSPRSGDLSVYWYQQSLDQGLQFLIQYYNGEERAKGNILERFSAQQFPDLHSELNLSSLELGDSALYFCASSVDGTDLYGYTFGSGTRLTVV.

Relative to its sample, this clonotype is medium-sized. The rearrangement links TRBV9 to TRBJ2-1; D uncertain. Germline-derived CDR1 and CDR2 are SGDLS and YYNGEE. Trimming pared 0 bases from V and 4 bases from J, leaving 8 bases between. The CDR3 has 14 residues. The CDR3 spells CASSVENRYNEQFF. DNA of the CDR3: TGTGCCAGCAGCGTAGAGAACAGATACAATGAGCAGTTCTTC.